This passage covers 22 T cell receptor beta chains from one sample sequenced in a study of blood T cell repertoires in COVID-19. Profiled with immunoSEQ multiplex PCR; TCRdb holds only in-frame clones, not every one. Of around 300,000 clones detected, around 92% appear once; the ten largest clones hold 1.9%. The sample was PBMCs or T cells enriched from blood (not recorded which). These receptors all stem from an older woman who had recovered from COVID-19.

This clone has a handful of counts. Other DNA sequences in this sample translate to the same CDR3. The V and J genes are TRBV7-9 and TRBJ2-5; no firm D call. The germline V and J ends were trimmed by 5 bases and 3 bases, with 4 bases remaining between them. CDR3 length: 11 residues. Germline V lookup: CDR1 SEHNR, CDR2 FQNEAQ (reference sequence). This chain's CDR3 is CASSREETQYF. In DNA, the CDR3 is TGTGCCAGCAGCCGAGAAGAGACCCAGTACTTC.

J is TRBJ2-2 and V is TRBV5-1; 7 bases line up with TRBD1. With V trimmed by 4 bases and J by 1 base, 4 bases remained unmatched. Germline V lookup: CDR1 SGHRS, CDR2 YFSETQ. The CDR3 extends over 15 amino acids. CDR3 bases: TGCGCCAGCAGCCCCGGACAGGAGAACACCGGGGAGCTGTTTTTT. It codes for CASSPGQENTGELFF.

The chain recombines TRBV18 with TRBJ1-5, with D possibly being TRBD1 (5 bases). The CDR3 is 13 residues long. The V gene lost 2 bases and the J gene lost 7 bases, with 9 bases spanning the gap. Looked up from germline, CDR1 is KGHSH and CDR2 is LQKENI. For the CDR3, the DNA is TGTGCCAGCTCACCAGGGGGACTGCAGCCCCAGCATTTT. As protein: CASSPGGLQPQHF.

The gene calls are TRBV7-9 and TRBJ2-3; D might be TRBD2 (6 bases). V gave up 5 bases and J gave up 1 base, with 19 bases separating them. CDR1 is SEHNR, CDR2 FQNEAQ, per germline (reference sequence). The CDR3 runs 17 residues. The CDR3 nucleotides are TGTGCCAGCAGCGCGGGACTTTCCAGAGGTGGCACAGATACGCAGTATTTT. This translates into CASSAGLSRGGTDTQYF. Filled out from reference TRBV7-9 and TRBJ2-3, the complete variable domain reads DTGVSQNPRHKITKRGQNVTFRCDPISEHNRLYWYRQTLGQGPEFLTYFQNEAQLEKSRLLSDRFSAERPKGSFSTLEIQRTEQGDSAMYLCASSAGLSRGGTDTQYFGPGTRLTVL.

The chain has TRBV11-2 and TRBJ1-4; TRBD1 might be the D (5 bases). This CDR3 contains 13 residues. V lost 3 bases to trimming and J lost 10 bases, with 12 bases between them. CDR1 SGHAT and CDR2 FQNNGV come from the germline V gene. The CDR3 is CASSLDPGGKLFF. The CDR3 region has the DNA TGTGCCAGCAGCTTGGACCCGGGGGGAAAACTGTTTTTT.

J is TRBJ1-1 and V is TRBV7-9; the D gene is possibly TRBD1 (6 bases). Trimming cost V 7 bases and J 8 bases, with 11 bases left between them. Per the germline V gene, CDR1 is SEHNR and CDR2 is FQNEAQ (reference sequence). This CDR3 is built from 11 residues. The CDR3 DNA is TGTGCCAGCATCACGGACAGCGAAGCTTTCTTT. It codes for CASITDSEAFF.

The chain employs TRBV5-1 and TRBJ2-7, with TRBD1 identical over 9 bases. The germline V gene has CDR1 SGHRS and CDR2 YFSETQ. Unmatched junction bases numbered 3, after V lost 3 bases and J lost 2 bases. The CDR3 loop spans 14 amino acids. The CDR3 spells CASSWDRAPYEQYF. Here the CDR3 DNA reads TGCGCCAGCAGCTGGGACAGGGCTCCCTACGAGCAGTACTTC. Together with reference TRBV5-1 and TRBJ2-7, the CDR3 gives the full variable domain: KAGVTQTPRYLIKTRGQQVTLSCSPISGHRSVSWYQQTPGQGLQFLFEYFSETQRNKGNFPGRFSGRQFSNSRSEMNVSTLELGDSALYLCASSWDRAPYEQYFGPGTRLTVT.

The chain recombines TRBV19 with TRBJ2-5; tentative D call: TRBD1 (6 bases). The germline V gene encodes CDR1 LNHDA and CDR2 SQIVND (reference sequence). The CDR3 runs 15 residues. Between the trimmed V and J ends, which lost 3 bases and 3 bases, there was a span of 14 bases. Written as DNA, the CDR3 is TGTGCCAGTAGTATGTGGACAGAGACTAAAGAGACCCAGTACTTC. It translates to CASSMWTETKETQYF.

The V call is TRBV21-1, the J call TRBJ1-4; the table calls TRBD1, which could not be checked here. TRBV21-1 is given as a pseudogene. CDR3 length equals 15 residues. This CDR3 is CASSTQGAEDEKLFF. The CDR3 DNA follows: TGTGCCAGCAGCACACAGGGGGCTGAGGATGAAAAACTGTTTTTT.

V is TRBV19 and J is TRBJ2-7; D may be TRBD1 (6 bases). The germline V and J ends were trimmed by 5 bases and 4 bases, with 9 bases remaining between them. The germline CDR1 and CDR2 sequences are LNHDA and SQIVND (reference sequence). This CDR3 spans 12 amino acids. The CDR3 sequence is CASSVQGYEQYF. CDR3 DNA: TGTGCCAGTAGTGTCCAGGGGTACGAGCAGTACTTC. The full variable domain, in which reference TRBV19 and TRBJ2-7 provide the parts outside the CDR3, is DGGITQSPKYLFRKEGQNVTLSCEQNLNHDAMYWYRQDPGQGLRLIYYSQIVNDFQKGDIAEGYSVSREKKESFPLTVTSAQKNPTAFYLCASSVQGYEQYFGPGTRLTVT.

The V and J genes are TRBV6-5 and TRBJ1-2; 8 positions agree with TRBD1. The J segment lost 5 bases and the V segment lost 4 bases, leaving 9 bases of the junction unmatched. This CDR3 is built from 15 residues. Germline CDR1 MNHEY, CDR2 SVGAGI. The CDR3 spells CASSSNRGEVYGYTF. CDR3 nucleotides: TGTGCCAGCAGTTCAAACAGGGGGGAGGTGTATGGCTACACCTTC.

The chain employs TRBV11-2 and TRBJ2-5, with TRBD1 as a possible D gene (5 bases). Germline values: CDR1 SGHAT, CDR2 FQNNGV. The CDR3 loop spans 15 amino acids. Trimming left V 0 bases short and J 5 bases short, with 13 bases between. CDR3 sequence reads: CASSLEAGPRETQYF. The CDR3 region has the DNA TGTGCCAGCAGCTTAGAGGCAGGGCCCAGGGAGACCCAGTACTTC.

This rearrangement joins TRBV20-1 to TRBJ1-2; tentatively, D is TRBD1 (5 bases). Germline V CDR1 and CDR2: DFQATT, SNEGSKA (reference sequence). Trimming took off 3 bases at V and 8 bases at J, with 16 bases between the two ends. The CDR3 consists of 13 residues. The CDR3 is CSASVAGKSGYTF. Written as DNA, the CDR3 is TGCAGTGCTAGTGTGGCAGGGAAATCGGGCTACACCTTC.

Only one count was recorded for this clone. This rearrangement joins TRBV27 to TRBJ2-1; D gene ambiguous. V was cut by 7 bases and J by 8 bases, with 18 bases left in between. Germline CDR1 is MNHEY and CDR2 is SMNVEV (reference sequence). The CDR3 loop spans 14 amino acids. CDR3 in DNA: TGTGCCAGCACCTATCACGGTCTTTCCTATGAGCAGTTCTTC. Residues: CASTYHGLSYEQFF.

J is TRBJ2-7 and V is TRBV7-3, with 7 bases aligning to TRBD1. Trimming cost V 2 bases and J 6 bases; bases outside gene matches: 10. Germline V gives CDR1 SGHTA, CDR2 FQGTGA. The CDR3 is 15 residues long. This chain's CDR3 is CASSLSGTEVSEQYF. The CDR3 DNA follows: TGTGCCAGCAGCTTATCCGGGACAGAAGTTAGCGAGCAGTACTTC.

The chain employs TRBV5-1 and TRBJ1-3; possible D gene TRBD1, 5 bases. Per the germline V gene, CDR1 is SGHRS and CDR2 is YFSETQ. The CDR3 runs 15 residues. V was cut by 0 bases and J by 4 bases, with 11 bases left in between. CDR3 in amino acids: CASSLGSGSGNTIYF. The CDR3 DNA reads TGCGCCAGCAGCTTGGGGTCAGGGTCCGGAAACACCATATATTTT. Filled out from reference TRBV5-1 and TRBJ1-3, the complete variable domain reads KAGVTQTPRYLIKTRGQQVTLSCSPISGHRSVSWYQQTPGQGLQFLFEYFSETQRNKGNFPGRFSGRQFSNSRSEMNVSTLELGDSALYLCASSLGSGSGNTIYFGEGSWLTVV.

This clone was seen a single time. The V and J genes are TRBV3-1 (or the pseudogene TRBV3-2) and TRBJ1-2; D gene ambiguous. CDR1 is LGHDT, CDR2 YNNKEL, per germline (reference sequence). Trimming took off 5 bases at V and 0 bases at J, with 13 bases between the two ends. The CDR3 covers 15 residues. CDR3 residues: CASSSPGKANYGYTF. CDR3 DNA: TGTGCCAGCAGCTCCCCAGGTAAAGCTAACTATGGCTACACCTTC.

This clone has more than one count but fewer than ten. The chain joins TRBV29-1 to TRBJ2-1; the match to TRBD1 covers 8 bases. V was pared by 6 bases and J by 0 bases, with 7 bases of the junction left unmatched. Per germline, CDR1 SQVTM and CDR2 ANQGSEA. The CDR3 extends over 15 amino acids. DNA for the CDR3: TGCAGCGTGGAGAGACAGGGGAGCTCCTACAATGAGCAGTTCTTC. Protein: CSVERQGSSYNEQFF.

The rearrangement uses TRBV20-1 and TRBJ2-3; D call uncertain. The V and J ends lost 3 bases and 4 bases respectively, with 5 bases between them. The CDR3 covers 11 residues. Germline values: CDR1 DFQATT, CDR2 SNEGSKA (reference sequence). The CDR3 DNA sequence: TGCAGTGCTAGTCCGGCAGATACGCAGTATTTT. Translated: CSASPADTQYF.

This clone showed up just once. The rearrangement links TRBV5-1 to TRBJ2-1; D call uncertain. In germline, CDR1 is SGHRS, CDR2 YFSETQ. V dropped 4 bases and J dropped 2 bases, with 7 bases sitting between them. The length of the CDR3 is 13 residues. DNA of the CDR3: TGCGCCAGCAGCGCCGACACCTACAATGAGCAGTTCTTC. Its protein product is CASSADTYNEQFF.

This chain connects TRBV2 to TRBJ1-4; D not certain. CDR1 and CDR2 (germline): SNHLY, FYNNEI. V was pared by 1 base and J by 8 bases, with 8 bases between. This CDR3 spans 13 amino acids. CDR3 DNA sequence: TGTGCCAGCAGTGAAGACGGGATCGAAAAACTGTTTTTT. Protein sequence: CASSEDGIEKLFF.

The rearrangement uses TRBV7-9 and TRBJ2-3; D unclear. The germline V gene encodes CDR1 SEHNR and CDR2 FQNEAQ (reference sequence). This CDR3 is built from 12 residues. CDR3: CGSEVNTDTQYF. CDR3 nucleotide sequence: TGTGGGAGTGAAGTCAACACAGATACGCAGTATTTT.